This T cell receptor (beta chain) was sequenced for a study of identical twins' blood T cells. At the level of the study: About 50 million reads came from 12 libraries, six alpha, six beta. The study, taken as a whole, reports: Abundant TCRbeta CDR3s overlapped more between twins than with unrelated donors.

Each CDR3 protein is one row after TCRdb ran MiXCR on the 5' RACE reads. Of fewer than 450,000 distinct CDR3 sequences in the sample, around 30% were seen once. This clonotype showed up just a few times. Its antigen is not identified. The CDR3 is made up of 13 amino acids. Germline V gives CDR1 DFQATT, CDR2 SNEGSKA (reference sequence). V lost 5 bases and J 1 base, leaving 11 bases between the germline ends. The receptor's source is a woman aged 18-50 years in good health. Sequenced sample: PBMCs. This chain joins TRBV20-1 and TRBJ1-1; a weak D match, TRBD1 (5 bases). The CDR3 coding sequence is TGCAGTGCTCTAGACAGTTGGAACACTGAAGCTTTCTTT. Protein sequence: CSALDSWNTEAFF.